This is a list of T cell receptor beta chains from one sample in a study of T cell responses to AZD1222 COVID-19 vaccine. Some clones are missing from TCRdb's copy, which holds only in-frame ones; the method was immunoSEQ multiplex PCR. The sample lists 120,000 or so clones, approximately 84% occurring once. This specimen consisted of peripheral blood, obtained on day 0 of AZD1222 vaccination. The receptors here all came from an adult in good health. Both conserved end residues are part of each CDR3. The D gene is left open where the match is weak. Clone size is shown for a subset of rows, as once, few, many or a class of expanded clone.

d_call	v_call	clone_size	j_call	cdr3_aa	cdr3_nt
TRBD1	TRBV5-1	.	TRBJ2-7	CASSSGTGLEQYF	TGCGCCAGCAGCTCAGGGACAGGTCTCGAGCAGTACTTC
TRBD1	TRBV2	.	TRBJ1-5	CASSVEQGSDQPQHF	TGTGCCAGCAGTGTCGAACAGGGGAGCGATCAGCCCCAGCATTTT
.	TRBV7-9	once	TRBJ2-7	CASSLAGPGEQYF	TGTGCCAGCAGCTTAGCGGGGCCCGGCGAGCAGTACTTC
TRBD1	TRBV27	.	TRBJ2-5	CASSDRGKASETQYF	TGTGCCAGCAGTGACAGGGGAAAAGCCTCAGAGACCCAGTACTTC
.	TRBV15	.	TRBJ2-1	CATSKGTETYNEQFF	TGTGCCACCAGCAAAGGGACTGAGACTTACAATGAGCAGTTCTTC
.	TRBV9	.	TRBJ2-3	CASGRGNSDTQYF	TGTGCCAGCGGTCGGGGGAATTCAGATACGCAGTATTTT
TRBD1	TRBV9	.	TRBJ1-1	CASSAPLAGGLIGRAFF	TGTGCCAGCAGCGCCCCTTTAGCAGGGGGCCTCATTGGCCGTGCTTTCTTT
.	TRBV7-9	.	TRBJ2-7	CASSFSHEQYF	TGTGCCAGCAGCTTCTCCCACGAGCAGTACTTC
.	TRBV7-6	.	TRBJ1-1	CASSQRDTWNTEAFF	TGTGCCAGCAGCCAACGGGACACCTGGAACACTGAAGCTTTCTTT
.	TRBV11-2	.	TRBJ1-1	CASSLGQSSEAFF	TGTGCCAGCAGCTTAGGACAGTCTTCCGAAGCTTTCTTT
TRBD1	TRBV4-2	.	TRBJ2-7	CASSQDLGADRENEQYF	TGTGCCAGCAGCCAAGATCTGGGGGCGGACAGGGAGAACGAGCAGTACTTC
TRBD2	TRBV18	.	TRBJ2-1	CASSPSAGAYNEQFF	TGTGCCAGCTCACCTTCAGCGGGAGCCTACAATGAGCAGTTCTTC
.	TRBV4-3	.	TRBJ1-1	CASSQDISNTEAFF	TGCGCCAGCAGCCAAGACATTTCGAACACTGAAGCTTTCTTT
TRBD1	TRBV3-1/TRBV3-2	.	TRBJ2-7	CASSHALHSGTAYEQYF	TGTGCCAGCAGCCATGCATTACACTCCGGGACAGCCTACGAGCAGTACTTC
.	TRBV5-1	.	TRBJ2-1	CASSLGVSSSYNEQFF	TGCGCCAGCAGCTTGGGTGTGAGTAGCTCCTACAATGAGCAGTTCTTC
TRBD1	TRBV11-2	.	TRBJ2-7	CASSGAGGPYEQYF	TGTGCCAGCAGCGGGGCAGGGGGACCCTACGAGCAGTACTTC
TRBD1	TRBV9	.	TRBJ2-1	CASSGQGGPYNEQFF	TGTGCCAGCAGCGGACAGGGGGGTCCGTACAATGAGCAGTTCTTC
TRBD1	TRBV5-5	.	TRBJ1-2	CASSLWPGQGDYGYTF	TGTGCCAGCAGCTTGTGGCCGGGACAGGGTGATTATGGCTACACCTTC
TRBD2	TRBV5-4	.	TRBJ2-7	CASSDGGRSYEQYF	TGTGCCAGCAGCGACGGCGGGAGATCCTACGAGCAGTACTTC
TRBD1	TRBV27	.	TRBJ2-7	CASSATGTGLHEQYF	TGTGCCAGCAGTGCCACCGGGACAGGGCTCCACGAGCAGTACTTC
.	TRBV28	.	TRBJ2-3	CASSLLTDTQYF	TGTGCCAGCAGTCTTCTCACAGATACGCAGTATTTT
.	TRBV7-5	.	TRBJ1-3	CARRPDHRSSGNTIYF	TGTGCCAGAAGACCCGACCACAGGTCCTCTGGAAACACCATATATTTT
TRBD1	TRBV6-4	.	TRBJ1-5	CASSREDRVDQPQHF	TGTGCCAGCAGCAGAGAGGACAGGGTGGATCAGCCCCAGCATTTT
TRBD2	TRBV7-2	.	TRBJ2-7	CASSTLAGGSYEQYF	TGTGCCAGCAGCACCTTAGCGGGGGGCTCCTACGAGCAGTACTTC
.	TRBV7-9	.	TRBJ2-1	CASSSTIGGANEQFF	TGTGCCAGCAGCTCTACGATAGGGGGGGCCAATGAGCAGTTCTTC
TRBD2	TRBV7-2	.	TRBJ2-1	CASSIQAGVTYNEQFF	TGTGCCAGCAGCATACAGGCGGGAGTCACCTACAATGAGCAGTTCTTC
TRBD1	TRBV10-3	few	TRBJ1-2	CAISDPGQGDYGYTF	TGTGCCATCAGTGACCCGGGACAGGGGGACTATGGCTACACCTTC
.	TRBV4-2	.	TRBJ1-4	CASSQVVGRSNEKLFF	TGTGCCAGCAGCCAAGTCGTCGGACGTAGTAATGAAAAACTGTTTTTT
TRBD2	TRBV4-1	few	TRBJ2-5	CASSPTLERGGVETQYF	TGCGCCAGCAGCCCCACCCTGGAGCGGGGGGGCGTCGAGACCCAGTACTTC
TRBD2	TRBV6-5	once	TRBJ2-5	CASTHLLAGLETQYF	TGTGCCAGCACTCATCTACTAGCGGGGCTGGAGACCCAGTACTTC
.	TRBV6-5	.	TRBJ1-1	CASSFSRAGTEAFF	TGTGCCAGCAGTTTTTCGAGGGCGGGGACTGAAGCTTTCTTT